These T cell receptor beta chains were read from a single sample in a study of T cells after posttransplantation cyclophosphamide. Libraries were prepared by immunoSEQ multiplex PCR; TCRdb keeps only in-frame clonotypes and omits some of them. The sample shows about 21,000 clones, about 86% of them seen only once. Here the sequenced sample was PBMCs, taken about 400 days after allogeneic stem cell transplant with calcineurin inhibitor and methotrexate. These receptor sequences come from a female patient in her 30s who received an allogeneic stem cell transplant from an unrelated donor, was CMV-positive, and had acute and chronic GVHD. Part of the T cell pool may stem from the graft donor. Each CDR3 is given with its conserved first and last residue. The order of the fields is J gene, D gene, V gene, clone size, CDR3 DNA, CDR3 protein. D genes are given only for firm matches. The size of a clone is reported for some rows only, either as once, few or many, or as a class for expanded clones.

j_call: TRBJ2-1
d_call: NA
v_call: TRBV19
clone_size: NA
cdr3_nt: TGTGCCAGTAGTATAGTACTAGTTGGTGAGCAGTTCTTC
cdr3_aa: CASSIVLVGEQFF

j_call: TRBJ2-1
d_call: NA
v_call: TRBV10-2
clone_size: NA
cdr3_nt: TGCGCCAGCAAAAACCAGGGAAAAGGAGAGCAGTTCTTC
cdr3_aa: CASKNQGKGEQFF

j_call: TRBJ2-2
d_call: TRBD2
v_call: TRBV11-1
clone_size: NA
cdr3_nt: TGTGCCAGCAGCTCCACTAGCGGGAGGGCCGGGGAGCTGTTTTTT
cdr3_aa: CASSSTSGRAGELFF

j_call: TRBJ1-1
d_call: NA
v_call: TRBV19
clone_size: NA
cdr3_nt: TGTGCCAGCATGAGGGGGGGAACAGGGAACACTGAAGCTTTCTTT
cdr3_aa: CASMRGGTGNTEAFF

j_call: TRBJ1-1
d_call: TRBD1
v_call: TRBV28
clone_size: NA
cdr3_nt: TGTGCCAGCAGTTTAGTATGGTTGACAGGGCGTGGGTGGAACACTGAAGCTTTCTTT
cdr3_aa: CASSLVWLTGRGWNTEAFF

j_call: TRBJ1-1
d_call: TRBD1
v_call: TRBV6-5
clone_size: NA
cdr3_nt: TGTGCCAGCAGTACCGGACAGGGGTCGAGTGAAGCTTTCTTT
cdr3_aa: CASSTGQGSSEAFF

j_call: TRBJ1-1
d_call: TRBD1
v_call: TRBV29-1
clone_size: NA
cdr3_nt: TGCAGCGTTCACAACAGGGGGTCAAACACTGAAGCTTTCTTT
cdr3_aa: CSVHNRGSNTEAFF

j_call: TRBJ1-3
d_call: NA
v_call: TRBV5-1
clone_size: once
cdr3_nt: TGCGCCAGCAGCTTGTTTCTTGGGTCGGGGGCTGGAAACACCATATATTTT
cdr3_aa: CASSLFLGSGAGNTIYF

j_call: TRBJ1-1
d_call: NA
v_call: TRBV11-3
clone_size: NA
cdr3_nt: TGTGCCAGCAGCTTAGGAGGGAACACTGAAGCTTTCTTT
cdr3_aa: CASSLGGNTEAFF

j_call: TRBJ2-5
d_call: TRBD2
v_call: TRBV6-1
clone_size: NA
cdr3_nt: TGTGCCAGCAGTGTGGTAGCGGGGGGGCAAGAGACCCAGTACTTC
cdr3_aa: CASSVVAGGQETQYF

j_call: TRBJ2-5
d_call: NA
v_call: TRBV5-1
clone_size: few
cdr3_nt: TGCGCCAGCAGCCCCGAGATGATACAAGAGACCCAGTACTTC
cdr3_aa: CASSPEMIQETQYF

j_call: TRBJ2-1
d_call: TRBD1
v_call: TRBV7-6
clone_size: NA
cdr3_nt: TGTGCCAGCAGCAGCGCGACGTTTGACAGGGAAATGTACAATGAGCAGTTCTTC
cdr3_aa: CASSSATFDREMYNEQFF

j_call: TRBJ2-7
d_call: NA
v_call: TRBV9
clone_size: NA
cdr3_nt: TGTGCCAGCAGCGTAGGACTGATCTCCTACGAGCAGTACTTC
cdr3_aa: CASSVGLISYEQYF

j_call: TRBJ2-1
d_call: TRBD2
v_call: TRBV11-1
clone_size: NA
cdr3_nt: TGTGCCAGCAGCTTAGATGATACGGGGGGGGTAGACAATGAGCAGTTCTTC
cdr3_aa: CASSLDDTGGVDNEQFF

j_call: TRBJ2-7
d_call: NA
v_call: TRBV27
clone_size: NA
cdr3_nt: TGTGCCAGCTTTTCGAGCTCCTACGAGCAGTACTTC
cdr3_aa: CASFSSSYEQYF

j_call: TRBJ2-3
d_call: TRBD2
v_call: TRBV18
clone_size: NA
cdr3_nt: TGTGCCAGCTCACTTTGGACTAGCTCGGATACGCAGTATTTT
cdr3_aa: CASSLWTSSDTQYF

j_call: TRBJ2-3
d_call: TRBD2
v_call: TRBV28
clone_size: NA
cdr3_nt: TGTGCCAGCAGTTTATTAGCGGGAGGAGCGGATACGCAGTATTTT
cdr3_aa: CASSLLAGGADTQYF

j_call: TRBJ1-5
d_call: NA
v_call: TRBV2
clone_size: NA
cdr3_nt: TGTGCCAGCAGCGTTACATCGACAGTTAGCAATCAGCCCCAGCATTTT
cdr3_aa: CASSVTSTVSNQPQHF

j_call: TRBJ1-2
d_call: TRBD1
v_call: TRBV7-9
clone_size: NA
cdr3_nt: TGTGCCAGCAGCTTAGTCACTTACAGGGGAGACGGCTACACCTTC
cdr3_aa: CASSLVTYRGDGYTF

j_call: TRBJ1-2
d_call: NA
v_call: TRBV5-6
clone_size: NA
cdr3_nt: TGTGCCAGCAGCTTGTTGTCAGGGGTAAACTATGGCTACACCTTC
cdr3_aa: CASSLLSGVNYGYTF

j_call: TRBJ1-3
d_call: NA
v_call: TRBV18
clone_size: few
cdr3_nt: TGTGCCAGCTCACCACCGCCATCCAGCTCTGGAAACACCATATATTTT
cdr3_aa: CASSPPPSSSGNTIYF

j_call: TRBJ2-3
d_call: TRBD2
v_call: TRBV19
clone_size: NA
cdr3_nt: TGTGCCAGTAGTGCCCCTTGGACTAGCGGGACACCAGATACGCAGTATTTT
cdr3_aa: CASSAPWTSGTPDTQYF

j_call: TRBJ2-7
d_call: NA
v_call: TRBV29-1
clone_size: NA
cdr3_nt: TGCAGCGTTGAGGGGGCTGTCTCCTACGAGCAGTACTTC
cdr3_aa: CSVEGAVSYEQYF

j_call: TRBJ2-7
d_call: NA
v_call: TRBV7-2
clone_size: NA
cdr3_nt: TGTGCCAGTCAGGTTATGGCCTCCTACGAGCAGTACTTC
cdr3_aa: CASQVMASYEQYF

j_call: TRBJ1-5
d_call: NA
v_call: TRBV19
clone_size: NA
cdr3_nt: TGTGCCAGTAAAGGAGGGAAGGAACAGCCCCAGCATTTT
cdr3_aa: CASKGGKEQPQHF

j_call: TRBJ1-1
d_call: TRBD1
v_call: TRBV28
clone_size: NA
cdr3_nt: TGTGCCAGCAGTTTGGGCGACAGGGGGGACACTGAAGCTTTCTTT
cdr3_aa: CASSLGDRGDTEAFF

j_call: TRBJ1-5
d_call: NA
v_call: TRBV19
clone_size: NA
cdr3_nt: TGTGCCAGTAGTATCATAGCAGGGGCCGGATTGGATCAGCCCCAGCATTTT
cdr3_aa: CASSIIAGAGLDQPQHF

j_call: TRBJ1-5
d_call: NA
v_call: TRBV5-5
clone_size: NA
cdr3_nt: TGTGCCAGCAGCCATGAGCCAGGGGTTCAGCCCCAGCATTTT
cdr3_aa: CASSHEPGVQPQHF

j_call: TRBJ2-2
d_call: NA
v_call: TRBV6-1
clone_size: NA
cdr3_nt: TGTGCCAGCAGGAAAGACATTCGCACCGGGGAGCTGTTTTTT
cdr3_aa: CASRKDIRTGELFF

j_call: TRBJ2-3
d_call: TRBD2
v_call: TRBV5-3
clone_size: NA
cdr3_nt: TGTGCCAGAAGCTTGGAGAGATCTTGCGGGGGGGTCCTCGCAGATACGCAGTATTTT
cdr3_aa: CARSLERSCGGVLADTQYF

j_call: TRBJ2-3
d_call: NA
v_call: TRBV30
clone_size: NA
cdr3_nt: TGTGCCTGGAGTGTACGAGCGGATACGCAGTATTTT
cdr3_aa: CAWSVRADTQYF

j_call: TRBJ2-1
d_call: TRBD2
v_call: TRBV14
clone_size: NA
cdr3_nt: TGTGCCAGCACGAAAGGACTAGCGGGACCCAATGAGCAGTTCTTC
cdr3_aa: CASTKGLAGPNEQFF

j_call: TRBJ2-1
d_call: NA
v_call: TRBV5-4
clone_size: few
cdr3_nt: TGTGCCAGCAGCTTTGACAACAATGAGCAGTTCTTC
cdr3_aa: CASSFDNNEQFF

j_call: TRBJ1-1
d_call: NA
v_call: TRBV5-4
clone_size: NA
cdr3_nt: TGTGCCAGCAGCTTAAGACAGCAACTAAGTGAAGCTTTCTTT
cdr3_aa: CASSLRQQLSEAFF

j_call: TRBJ1-5
d_call: TRBD1
v_call: TRBV19
clone_size: NA
cdr3_nt: TGTGCCAGTAGTACCGGGGACAGGGGGCTCCTCCAGCCCCAGCATTTT
cdr3_aa: CASSTGDRGLLQPQHF

j_call: TRBJ2-7
d_call: NA
v_call: TRBV27
clone_size: once
cdr3_nt: TGTGCCAGCAGTTTAGGTCAGACATACGAGCAGTACTTC
cdr3_aa: CASSLGQTYEQYF

j_call: TRBJ2-2
d_call: NA
v_call: TRBV5-1
clone_size: once
cdr3_nt: TGCGCCAGCAGCTTGGCCCCTTACGGGACTGGGTTCGACACCGGGGAGCTGTTTTTT
cdr3_aa: CASSLAPYGTGFDTGELFF

j_call: TRBJ1-2
d_call: TRBD1
v_call: TRBV5-4
clone_size: NA
cdr3_nt: TGTGCCAGCAGCCCCCCCGCCGGGACAGGGTACTATGGCTACACCTTC
cdr3_aa: CASSPPAGTGYYGYTF

j_call: TRBJ1-4
d_call: TRBD1
v_call: TRBV5-4
clone_size: NA
cdr3_nt: TGTGCCAGCAGCTCCCGGGCCACAGGGGTGAATGAAAAACTGTTTTTT
cdr3_aa: CASSSRATGVNEKLFF

j_call: TRBJ1-1
d_call: NA
v_call: TRBV12-2
clone_size: NA
cdr3_nt: TGTGCAAGTATACCTAACACAGACAACACTGAAGCTTTCTTT
cdr3_aa: CASIPNTDNTEAFF

j_call: TRBJ2-2
d_call: NA
v_call: TRBV28
clone_size: NA
cdr3_nt: TGTGCCAGCAGTTTATCGGACAGATACACCGGGGAGCTGTTTTTT
cdr3_aa: CASSLSDRYTGELFF

j_call: TRBJ2-2
d_call: NA
v_call: TRBV11-2
clone_size: NA
cdr3_nt: TGTGCCAGCAGCTTAGGGCGGAGAACGAACACCGGGGAGCTGTTTTTT
cdr3_aa: CASSLGRRTNTGELFF

j_call: TRBJ1-1
d_call: NA
v_call: TRBV6-5
clone_size: NA
cdr3_nt: TGTGCCAGCAGTTACGGTAGAGACACTGAAGCTTTCTTT
cdr3_aa: CASSYGRDTEAFF

j_call: TRBJ2-7
d_call: NA
v_call: TRBV6-1
clone_size: NA
cdr3_nt: TGTGCCAGCACCTTAGCCTACGAGCAGTACTTC
cdr3_aa: CASTLAYEQYF

j_call: TRBJ1-2
d_call: NA
v_call: TRBV4-1
clone_size: NA
cdr3_nt: TGCGCCAGCAGCAGGCGGCAGGGAGGCTTTATTGGCTACACCTTC
cdr3_aa: CASSRRQGGFIGYTF

j_call: TRBJ1-3
d_call: TRBD1
v_call: TRBV19
clone_size: few
cdr3_nt: TGTGCCAGTCGATCCACCGGGACAGGGGTAAACACCATATATTTT
cdr3_aa: CASRSTGTGVNTIYF

j_call: TRBJ2-7
d_call: NA
v_call: TRBV9
clone_size: NA
cdr3_nt: TGTGCCAGCAGCGACTCAGCCGGGACAAGAGCCTACGAGCAGTACTTC
cdr3_aa: CASSDSAGTRAYEQYF

j_call: TRBJ2-7
d_call: NA
v_call: TRBV10-3
clone_size: NA
cdr3_nt: TGTGCCATCAGGCAGGAGGACTCCTACGAGCAGTACTTC
cdr3_aa: CAIRQEDSYEQYF

j_call: TRBJ2-7
d_call: NA
v_call: TRBV11-2
clone_size: NA
cdr3_nt: TGTGCCAGCACCAGGGACACGGGTTTATACGAGCAGTACTTC
cdr3_aa: CASTRDTGLYEQYF

j_call: TRBJ2-4
d_call: NA
v_call: TRBV5-6
clone_size: NA
cdr3_nt: TGTGCCAGCAGCCCCCGCGGCCGATCGGCCAAAAACATTCAGTACTTC
cdr3_aa: CASSPRGRSAKNIQYF

j_call: TRBJ2-1
d_call: TRBD1
v_call: TRBV6-5
clone_size: once
cdr3_nt: TGTGCCAGCAGTAGACAGGGGGCGAATGAGCAGTTCTTC
cdr3_aa: CASSRQGANEQFF

j_call: TRBJ2-1
d_call: TRBD2
v_call: TRBV11-2
clone_size: few
cdr3_nt: TGTGCCAGCAGTTATAGGCAGGGACTAGCGTATGAGCAGTTCTTC
cdr3_aa: CASSYRQGLAYEQFF

j_call: TRBJ1-1
d_call: TRBD1
v_call: TRBV19
clone_size: NA
cdr3_nt: TGTGCCAGTAGTATAGGACAGGGATGGACTGAAGCTTTCTTT
cdr3_aa: CASSIGQGWTEAFF

j_call: TRBJ1-1
d_call: NA
v_call: TRBV4-2
clone_size: NA
cdr3_nt: TGTGCCAGCAGCCCCGTTCGGACGGGGGGGACTGAAGCTTTCTTT
cdr3_aa: CASSPVRTGGTEAFF

j_call: TRBJ2-7
d_call: NA
v_call: TRBV4-1
clone_size: few
cdr3_nt: TGCGCCAGCAGCGGTCGGGGGGAGCAGTACTTC
cdr3_aa: CASSGRGEQYF

j_call: TRBJ1-4
d_call: NA
v_call: TRBV7-8
clone_size: NA
cdr3_nt: TGTGCCAGCAGCTTCAAACAGGGCCGTGAAAAACTGTTTTTT
cdr3_aa: CASSFKQGREKLFF

j_call: TRBJ2-5
d_call: NA
v_call: TRBV28
clone_size: few
cdr3_nt: TGTGCCAGCAGTCTCACAGGATTGGGAGGGACCCAGTACTTC
cdr3_aa: CASSLTGLGGTQYF

j_call: TRBJ1-4
d_call: NA
v_call: TRBV5-1
clone_size: NA
cdr3_nt: TGCGCCAGCAGCTTCGCAGATTCAACTAATGAAAAACTGTTTTTT
cdr3_aa: CASSFADSTNEKLFF

j_call: TRBJ1-1
d_call: TRBD1
v_call: TRBV6-6
clone_size: NA
cdr3_nt: TGTGCCAGCAGCCCCGGGACAGGGGCAGCTTTCTTT
cdr3_aa: CASSPGTGAAFF

j_call: TRBJ1-5
d_call: TRBD1
v_call: TRBV30
clone_size: NA
cdr3_nt: TGTGCCTGGGAAACAGGGGCCGGTCAGCCCCAGCATTTT
cdr3_aa: CAWETGAGQPQHF